This T cell receptor beta chain was observed in a study of T cells after yellow fever vaccination. General observations from the study: Post-booster reappearance was seen for most primary-vaccination clones (around 96% CD4, about 88% CD8).

In making TCR cDNA, 5'RACE template switching added a universal primer site and UMIs to it. MiXCR, applied by TCRdb to the 5' RACE reads, yields one record per CDR3 protein. This sample has over 110,000 distinct CDR3 sequences, with roughly 8.2% found just once. This clonotype has a count of ten or more. Its matching antigen is unknown. Germline values: CDR1 SGHTA, CDR2 FQGTGA. The CDR3 consists of 17 residues. V shed 5 bases and J 5 bases; nucleotides not matched to a gene: 8. The clonotype originates from a man aged 25-45 years who received the YFV17D yellow fever vaccine. The starting material was CD4+ T cells sorted from PBMCs, obtained 5 days after the yellow fever booster vaccination. This rearrangement joins TRBV7-3 to TRBJ2-3; 15 bases line up with TRBD2. The CDR3 region is CASSALPGLAGGDTQYF. The DNA of the CDR3 is TGTGCCAGCAGCGCCCTCCCGGGACTAGCGGGAGGAGATACGCAGTATTTT.